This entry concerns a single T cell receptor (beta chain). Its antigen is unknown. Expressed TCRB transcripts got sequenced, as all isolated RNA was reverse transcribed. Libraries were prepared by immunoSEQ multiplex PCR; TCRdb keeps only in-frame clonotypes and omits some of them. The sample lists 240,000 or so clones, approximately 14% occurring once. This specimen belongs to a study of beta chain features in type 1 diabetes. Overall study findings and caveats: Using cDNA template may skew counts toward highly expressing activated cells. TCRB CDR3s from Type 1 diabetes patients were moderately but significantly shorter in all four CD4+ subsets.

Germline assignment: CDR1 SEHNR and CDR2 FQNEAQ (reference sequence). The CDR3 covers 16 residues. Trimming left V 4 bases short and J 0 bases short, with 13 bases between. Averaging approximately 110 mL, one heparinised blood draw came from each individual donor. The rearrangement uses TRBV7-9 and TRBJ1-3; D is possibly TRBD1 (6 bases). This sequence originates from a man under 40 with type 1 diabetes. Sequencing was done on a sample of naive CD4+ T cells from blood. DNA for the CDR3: TGTGCCAGCAGCTCGCAACAGGGTTTCTCTGGAAACACCATATATTTT. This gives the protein CASSSQQGFSGNTIYF.